This T cell receptor (beta chain) was captured in a study of T cell responses to AZD1222 COVID-19 vaccine (dated by TCRdb to about 2021). A note on the overall study: A total of over 230 trial participants underwent TCR sequencing, of whom roughly 210 had received two doses of AZD1222 and 26 had received two doses of the MenACWY control vaccine. Trial participants were enrolled by age into subgroups of 18-55, 56-69 and 70-plus years, and around 140, 26 and 57 TCR-sequenced participants, respectively, were included in these subgroups. Broad study findings and their caveats: After two AZD1222 doses, both the breadth and the depth of spike-specific TCRs were significantly higher than at day 0 and than in MenACWY recipients. Because no day 14 peak-response samples were available, the repertoires could be characterized only after the peak T cell response. The vaccine-associated CD4 TCRs covered the entire spike protein, and the dominant responses fell in regions 160-218 and 743-854. Reportedly, close to half of the unique spike-specific TCRs recognized epitopes lying outside the regions that are mutated in the B.1.351 and B.1.1.7 variants. Only five to seven AZD1222 recipients were SARS-CoV-2 seropositive at baseline, limiting conclusions about previously exposed vaccinees. Participants were mostly white British and included more females than males, and it was suggested by the authors that clonal diversity may have been underestimated. The 56-69-year group was small, and its depth increase did not reach significance, likely because of low power.

Of note for this clone: It has no known antigen specificity. The record has no base qualities; no much larger clone is one base away.

The CDR3 regions of human TCRbeta chains were analyzed by immunosequencing. Regarding the original processing steps: Repertoire TCRs were checked for matches against a reference library of SARS-CoV-2-specific TCRs that had been generated using the MIRA antigen-specificity platform. Breadth meant the fraction of unique TCRs that were SARS-CoV-2-associated, whereas depth meant the fraction of total T cells that were SARS-CoV-2-associated. Each spike-specific TCR was assigned to its reactive spike region and to a CD4 or CD8 class using the MIRA data. Log10-transformed breadth and depth values were compared by one-way ANOVA with Sidak's multiple comparisons tests. TCRdb holds this immuneACCESS table with in-frame rearrangements only. Some clones are missing; in checked studies, unresolved V genes explain under half, and the rest has no known cause. V, J and clone size are taken as reported in that table, and D and trimming were inferred from the DNA itself. The sample table contains around 65,000 clones; only one count was recorded for less than 85% of them. The top ten clonotypes cover nearly 25% of the sample.

The meaning of the sample's time point label: about 28 days (+/-7) after the second vaccine dose. Because spike-specific TCR depth and breadth did not differ between the two schedules, AZD1222 recipients who got a second dose at roughly 4 weeks were pooled with those who got a second dose at roughly 12 weeks. Samples from vaccinated people were obtained from the UK trials COV001 and COV002, which included a single-blind randomized controlled phase 2/3 trial of AZD1222 (ChAdOx1 nCoV-19) in healthy adults. For TCRbeta chain sequencing, PBMC samples from trial participants were taken at day 0 and at day 28 after the second dose. The germline V gene (reference sequence) sets CDR1 to GTSNPN and CDR2 to SVGIG. Trimmed from V: 2 bases; trimmed from J: 5 bases; junction bases lacking a gene match: 12. There are 16 amino acids in the CDR3, from cysteine to phenylalanine inclusive. Only CDR3 DNA is held: 48 bases, read in frame from base 1.

The input for sequencing was peripheral blood, taken 28 days after the second AZD1222 dose. This clonotype was obtained from an adult who received the AZD1222 COVID-19 vaccine. The rearrangement joined TRBV30 to TRBJ2-5; 9 central nucleotides agree with TRBD1. The DNA sequence follows: TGTGCCTGGAGTCTCTTCGGGACAGGGAAGTGGGAGACCCAGTACTTC. The encoded protein is CAWSLFGTGKWETQYF.